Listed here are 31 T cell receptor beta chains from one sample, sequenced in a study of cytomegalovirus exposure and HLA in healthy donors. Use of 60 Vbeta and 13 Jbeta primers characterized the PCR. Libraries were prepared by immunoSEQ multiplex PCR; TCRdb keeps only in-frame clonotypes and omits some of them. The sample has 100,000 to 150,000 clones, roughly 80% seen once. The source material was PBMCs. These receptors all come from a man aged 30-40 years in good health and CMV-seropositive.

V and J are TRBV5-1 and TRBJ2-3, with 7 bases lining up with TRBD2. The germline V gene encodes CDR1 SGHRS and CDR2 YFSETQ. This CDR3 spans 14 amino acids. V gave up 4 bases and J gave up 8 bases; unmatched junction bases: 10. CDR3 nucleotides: TGCGCCAGCAGCCTCGGGGGGTCCCACGTTACGCAGTATTTT. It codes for CASSLGGSHVTQYF.

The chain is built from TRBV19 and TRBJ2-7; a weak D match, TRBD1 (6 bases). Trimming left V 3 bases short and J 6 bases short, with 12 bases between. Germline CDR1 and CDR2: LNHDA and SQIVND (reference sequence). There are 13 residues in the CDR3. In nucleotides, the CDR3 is TGTGCCAGTAGTATTCAGGGGTTCGGCGAGCAGTACTTC. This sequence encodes CASSIQGFGEQYF.

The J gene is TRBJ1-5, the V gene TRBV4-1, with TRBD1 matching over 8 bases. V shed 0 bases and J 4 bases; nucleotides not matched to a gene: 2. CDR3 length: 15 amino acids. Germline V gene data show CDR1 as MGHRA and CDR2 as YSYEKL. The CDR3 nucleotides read TGCGCCAGCAGCCAAGAAGACAGGGGAAATCAGCCCCAGCATTTT. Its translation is CASSQEDRGNQPQHF.

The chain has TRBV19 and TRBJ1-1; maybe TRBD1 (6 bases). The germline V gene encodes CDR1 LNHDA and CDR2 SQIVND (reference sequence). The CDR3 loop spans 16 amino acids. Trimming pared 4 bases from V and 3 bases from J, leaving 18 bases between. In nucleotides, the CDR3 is TGTGCCAGTAGTAGGATTCTCGTACAGGGATACACTGAAGCTTTCTTT. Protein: CASSRILVQGYTEAFF. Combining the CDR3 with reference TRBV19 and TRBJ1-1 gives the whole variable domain DGGITQSPKYLFRKEGQNVTLSCEQNLNHDAMYWYRQDPGQGLRLIYYSQIVNDFQKGDIAEGYSVSREKKESFPLTVTSAQKNPTAFYLCASSRILVQGYTEAFFGQGTRLTVV.

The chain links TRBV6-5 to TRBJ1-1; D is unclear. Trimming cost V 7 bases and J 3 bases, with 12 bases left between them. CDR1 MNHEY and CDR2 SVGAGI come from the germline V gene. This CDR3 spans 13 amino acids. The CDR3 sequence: CASTDDGDTEAFF. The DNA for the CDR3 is TGTGCCAGCACCGACGATGGAGACACTGAAGCTTTCTTT.

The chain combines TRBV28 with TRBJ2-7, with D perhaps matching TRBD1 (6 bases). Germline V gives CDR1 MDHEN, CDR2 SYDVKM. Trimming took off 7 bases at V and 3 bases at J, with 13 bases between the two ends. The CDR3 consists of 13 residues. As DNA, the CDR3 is TGTGCCAGCACGCTGACAGGCCTCTACGAGCAGTACTTC. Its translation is CASTLTGLYEQYF.

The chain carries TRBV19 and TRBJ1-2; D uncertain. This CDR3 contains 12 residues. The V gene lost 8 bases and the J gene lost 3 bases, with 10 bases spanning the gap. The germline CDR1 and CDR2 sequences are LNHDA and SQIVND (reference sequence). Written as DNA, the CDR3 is TGTGCCAGTTCTGCAGGCCACTATGGCTACACCTTC. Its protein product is CASSAGHYGYTF.

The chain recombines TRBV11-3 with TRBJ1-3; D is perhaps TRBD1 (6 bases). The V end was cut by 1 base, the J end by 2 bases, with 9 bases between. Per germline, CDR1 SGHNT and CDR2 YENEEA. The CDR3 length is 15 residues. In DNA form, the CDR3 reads TGTGCCAGCAGCTTAGGAGGGGGTACTGGAAACACCATATATTTT. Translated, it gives CASSLGGGTGNTIYF.

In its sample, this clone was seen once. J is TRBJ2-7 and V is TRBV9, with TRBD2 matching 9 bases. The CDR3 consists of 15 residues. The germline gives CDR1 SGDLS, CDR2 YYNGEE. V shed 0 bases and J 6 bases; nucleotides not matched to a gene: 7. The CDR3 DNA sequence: TGTGCCAGCAGCGTAGAGCCAGCGGGGGGTGGCGAGCAGTACTTC. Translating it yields CASSVEPAGGGEQYF. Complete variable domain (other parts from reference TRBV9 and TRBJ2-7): DSGVTQTPKHLITATGQRVTLRCSPRSGDLSVYWYQQSLDQGLQFLIQYYNGEERAKGNILERFSAQQFPDLHSELNLSSLELGDSALYFCASSVEPAGGGEQYFGPGTRLTVT.

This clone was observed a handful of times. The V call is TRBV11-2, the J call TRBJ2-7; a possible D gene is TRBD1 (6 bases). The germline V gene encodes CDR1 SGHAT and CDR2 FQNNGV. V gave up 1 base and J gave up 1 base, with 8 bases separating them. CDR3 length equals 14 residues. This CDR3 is CASSLVDRSYEQYF. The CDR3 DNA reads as TGTGCCAGCAGCTTAGTGGACAGATCCTACGAGCAGTACTTC.

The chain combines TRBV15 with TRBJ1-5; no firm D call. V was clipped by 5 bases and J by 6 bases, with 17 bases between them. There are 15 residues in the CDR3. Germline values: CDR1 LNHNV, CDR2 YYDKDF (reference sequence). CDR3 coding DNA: TGTGCCACCAGCGAAACCGGAGGCCGGGGTCAGCCCCAGCATTTT. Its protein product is CATSETGGRGQPQHF.

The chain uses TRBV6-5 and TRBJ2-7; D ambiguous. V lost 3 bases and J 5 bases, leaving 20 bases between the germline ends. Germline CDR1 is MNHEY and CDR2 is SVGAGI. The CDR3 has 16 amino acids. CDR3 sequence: CASSYSSLKFSNEQYF. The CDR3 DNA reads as TGTGCCAGCAGTTATTCAAGTCTGAAGTTCTCTAACGAGCAGTACTTC.

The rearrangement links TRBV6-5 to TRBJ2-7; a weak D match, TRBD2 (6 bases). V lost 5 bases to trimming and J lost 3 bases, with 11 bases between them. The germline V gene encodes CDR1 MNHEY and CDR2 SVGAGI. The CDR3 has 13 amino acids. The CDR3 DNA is TGTGCCAGCAGTAACCGGGACTTCTACGAGCAGTACTTC. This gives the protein CASSNRDFYEQYF.

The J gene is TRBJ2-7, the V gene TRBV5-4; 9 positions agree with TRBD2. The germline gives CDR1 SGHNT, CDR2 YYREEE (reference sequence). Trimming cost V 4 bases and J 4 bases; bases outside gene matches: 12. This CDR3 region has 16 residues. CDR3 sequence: CASSPNAGGQMYEQYF. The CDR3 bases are TGTGCCAGCAGCCCCAATGCGGGAGGGCAGATGTACGAGCAGTACTTC. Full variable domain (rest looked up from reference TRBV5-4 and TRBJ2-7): ETGVTQSPTHLIKTRGQQVTLRCSSQSGHNTVSWYQQALGQGPQFIFQYYREEENGRGNFPPRFSGLQFPNYSSELNVNALELDDSALYLCASSPNAGGQMYEQYFGPGTRLTVT.

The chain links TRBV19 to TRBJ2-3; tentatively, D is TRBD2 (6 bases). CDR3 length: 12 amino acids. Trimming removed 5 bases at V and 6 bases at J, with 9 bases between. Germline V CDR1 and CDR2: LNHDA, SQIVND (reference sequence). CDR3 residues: CASSPSADTQYF. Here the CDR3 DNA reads TGTGCCAGTAGTCCTAGCGCCGATACGCAGTATTTT.

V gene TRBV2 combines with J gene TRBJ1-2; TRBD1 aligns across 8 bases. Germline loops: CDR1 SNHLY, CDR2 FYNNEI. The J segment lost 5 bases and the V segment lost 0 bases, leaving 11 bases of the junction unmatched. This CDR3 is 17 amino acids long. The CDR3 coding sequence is TGTGCCAGCAGTGAAGCCTTACAGGGGGTGTTGGTATATGGCTACACCTTC. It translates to CASSEALQGVLVYGYTF.

In DNA, the CDR3 is TGTGCCAGCAGTGGGGATGCAGGGAATAATTCACCCCTCCACTTT. Its translation is CASSGDAGNNSPLHF. The chain couples TRBV6-4 to TRBJ1-6, with a weak D call TRBD1 (5 bases). Germline V gene data show CDR1 as MRHNA and CDR2 as SNTAGT. V lost 4 bases, J lost 5 bases, and 12 bases lay in between. This CDR3 has 15 amino acids.

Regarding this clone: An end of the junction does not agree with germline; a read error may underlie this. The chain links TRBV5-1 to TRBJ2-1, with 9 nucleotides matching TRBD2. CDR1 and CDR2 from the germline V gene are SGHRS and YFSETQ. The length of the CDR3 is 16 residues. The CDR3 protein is CASSWGSSGEDKEQFF. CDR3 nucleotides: TGCGCCAGCAGCTGGGGTTCTAGCGGGGAGGACAAAGAGCAGTTCTTC.

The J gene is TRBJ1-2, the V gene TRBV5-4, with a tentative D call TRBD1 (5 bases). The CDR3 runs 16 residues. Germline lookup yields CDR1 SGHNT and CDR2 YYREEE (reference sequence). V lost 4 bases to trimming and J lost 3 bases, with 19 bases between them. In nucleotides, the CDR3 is TGTGCCAGCAGCCTCGGGCGGGGGGGAAATCACTATGGCTACACCTTC. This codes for CASSLGRGGNHYGYTF.

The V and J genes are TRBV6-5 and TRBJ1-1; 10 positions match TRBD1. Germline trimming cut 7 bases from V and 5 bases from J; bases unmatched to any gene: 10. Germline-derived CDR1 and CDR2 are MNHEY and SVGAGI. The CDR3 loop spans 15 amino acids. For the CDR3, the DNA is TGTGCCAGCACCGGACCGGGACAGGGGAGGACTGAAGCTTTCTTT. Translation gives CASTGPGQGRTEAFF.

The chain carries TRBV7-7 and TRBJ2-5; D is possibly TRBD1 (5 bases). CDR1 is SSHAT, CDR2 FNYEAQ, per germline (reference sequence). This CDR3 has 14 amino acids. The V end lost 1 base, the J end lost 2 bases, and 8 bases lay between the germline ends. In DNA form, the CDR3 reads TGTGCCAGCAGCTTAGACAGGAATCAAGAGACCCAGTACTTC. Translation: CASSLDRNQETQYF. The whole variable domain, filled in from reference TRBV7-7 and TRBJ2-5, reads GAGVSQSPRYKVTKRGQDVTLRCDPISSHATLYWYQQALGQGPEFLTYFNYEAQPDKSGLPSDRFSAERPEGSISTLTIQRTEQRDSAMYRCASSLDRNQETQYFGPGTRLLVL.

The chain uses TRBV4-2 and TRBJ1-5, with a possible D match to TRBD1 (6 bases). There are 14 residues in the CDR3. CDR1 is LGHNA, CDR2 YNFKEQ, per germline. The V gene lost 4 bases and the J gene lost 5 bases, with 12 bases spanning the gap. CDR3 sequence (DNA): TGTGCCAGCAGCCCGTGGGACAAAGATCAGCCCCAGCATTTT. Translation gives CASSPWDKDQPQHF.

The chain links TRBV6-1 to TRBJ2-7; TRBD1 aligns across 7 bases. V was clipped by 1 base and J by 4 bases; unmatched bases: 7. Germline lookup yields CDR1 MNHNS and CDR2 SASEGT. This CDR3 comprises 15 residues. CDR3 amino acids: CASSEGQGVGYEQYF. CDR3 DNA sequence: TGTGCCAGCAGTGAAGGGCAGGGGGTCGGTTACGAGCAGTACTTC.

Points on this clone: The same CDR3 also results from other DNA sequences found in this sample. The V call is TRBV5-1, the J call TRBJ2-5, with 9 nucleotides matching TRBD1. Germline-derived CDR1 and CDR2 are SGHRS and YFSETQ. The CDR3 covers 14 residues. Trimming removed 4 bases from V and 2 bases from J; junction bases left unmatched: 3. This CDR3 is CASSLGQGQETQYF. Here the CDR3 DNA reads TGCGCCAGCAGCCTGGGACAGGGTCAAGAGACCCAGTACTTC. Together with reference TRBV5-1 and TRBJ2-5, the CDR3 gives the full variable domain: KAGVTQTPRYLIKTRGQQVTLSCSPISGHRSVSWYQQTPGQGLQFLFEYFSETQRNKGNFPGRFSGRQFSNSRSEMNVSTLELGDSALYLCASSLGQGQETQYFGPGTRLLVL.

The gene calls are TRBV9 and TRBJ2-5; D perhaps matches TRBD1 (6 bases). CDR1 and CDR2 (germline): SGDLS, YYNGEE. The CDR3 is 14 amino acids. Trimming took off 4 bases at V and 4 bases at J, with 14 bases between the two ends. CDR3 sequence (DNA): TGTGCCAGCAGCCGATCTGGGGGCATAGAGACCCAGTACTTC. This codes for CASSRSGGIETQYF.

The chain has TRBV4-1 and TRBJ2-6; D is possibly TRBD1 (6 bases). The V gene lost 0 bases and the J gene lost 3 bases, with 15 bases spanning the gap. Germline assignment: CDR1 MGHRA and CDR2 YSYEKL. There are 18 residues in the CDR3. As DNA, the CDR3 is TGCGCCAGCAGCCAAGAGTGGGGGCTCTCTAATGGGGCCAACGTCCTGACTTTC. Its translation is CASSQEWGLSNGANVLTF.

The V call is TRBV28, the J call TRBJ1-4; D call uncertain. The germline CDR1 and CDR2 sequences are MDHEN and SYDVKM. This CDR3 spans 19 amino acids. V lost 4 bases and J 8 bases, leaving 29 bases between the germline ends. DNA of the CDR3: TGTGCCAGCAGTTACCCGATTCGTCAGGCCCGTTTTAGTAAGGAAAAACTGTTTTTT. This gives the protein CASSYPIRQARFSKEKLFF.

The CDR3 nucleotides are TGTGCCAGCAGCTTACCAGGGGTCGGCCAGCCCCAGCATTTT. It specifies CASSLPGVGQPQHF. The genes are TRBV7-6 and TRBJ1-5; D may be TRBD1 (6 bases). The CDR3 totals 14 residues. Germline V gives CDR1 SGHVS, CDR2 FNYEAQ. V lost 2 bases, J lost 7 bases, and 12 bases lay in between.

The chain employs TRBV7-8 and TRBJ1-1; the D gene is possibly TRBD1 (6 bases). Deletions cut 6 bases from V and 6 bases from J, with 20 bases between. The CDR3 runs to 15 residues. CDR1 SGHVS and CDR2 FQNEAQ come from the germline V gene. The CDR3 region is CASSRHSGGAAEAFF. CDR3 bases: TGTGCCAGCAGTCGCCATTCGGGGGGCGCCGCTGAAGCTTTCTTT.

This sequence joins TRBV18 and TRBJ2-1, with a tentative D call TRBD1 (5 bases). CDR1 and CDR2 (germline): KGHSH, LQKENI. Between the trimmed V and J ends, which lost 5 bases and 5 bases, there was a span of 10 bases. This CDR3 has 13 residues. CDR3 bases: TGTGCCAGCTCATACGGACACCACAATGAGCAGTTCTTC. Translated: CASSYGHHNEQFF.

DNA for the CDR3: TGTGCCAGCAGCGTACGGGAGTATAATTCACCCCTCCACTTT. Protein: CASSVREYNSPLHF. The chain combines TRBV9 with TRBJ1-6, with no clear D. Germline CDR1 reads SGDLS; CDR2 reads YYNGEE. Trimming shortened V by 1 base and J by 4 bases, and 6 bases separated the two germline ends. The CDR3 length is 14 residues. The variable domain in full, completed from reference TRBV9 and TRBJ1-6, reads DSGVTQTPKHLITATGQRVTLRCSPRSGDLSVYWYQQSLDQGLQFLIQYYNGEERAKGNILERFSAQQFPDLHSELNLSSLELGDSALYFCASSVREYNSPLHFGNGTRLTVT.